These T cell receptor beta chains were read from a single sample in a study of ipilimumab plus nivolumab after autologous stem cell transplantation. Some clones are missing from TCRdb's copy, which holds only in-frame ones; the method was immunoSEQ multiplex PCR. The sample consists of approximately 80,000 clones, approximately 83% of them appearing once. Source: PBMCs, taken in a trial of ipilimumab plus nivolumab as post-transplant consolidation. The receptors here all came from a male donor with diffuse large B-cell lymphoma. Each CDR3 is given with its conserved first and last residue. Each record gives: D gene, V gene, clone size, J gene, CDR3 protein, CDR3 DNA. D genes are given only for firm matches. For some rows the clone size is stated as once, few or many, or as a class when expanded; others skip it.

d_gene: NA; v_gene: TRBV6-4; abundance: NA; j_gene: TRBJ2-7; CDR3aa: CASRGGQRYEQYF; CDR3nt: TGTGCCAGCAGGGGGGGACAGAGATACGAGCAGTACTTC
d_gene: TRBD1; v_gene: TRBV6-5; abundance: NA; j_gene: TRBJ1-1; CDR3aa: CASSFRGRNTEAFF; CDR3nt: TGTGCCAGCAGTTTCAGGGGGCGAAACACTGAAGCTTTCTTT
d_gene: NA; v_gene: TRBV7-4; abundance: NA; j_gene: TRBJ1-5; CDR3aa: CASRLNDSVNQPQHF; CDR3nt: TGTGCCAGCAGGTTAAACGACAGCGTCAATCAGCCCCAGCATTTT
d_gene: NA; v_gene: TRBV6-5; abundance: NA; j_gene: TRBJ2-3; CDR3aa: CASRPAQKTTDTQYF; CDR3nt: TGTGCCAGCAGACCCGCACAAAAAACAACAGATACGCAGTATTTT
d_gene: NA; v_gene: TRBV10-1; abundance: NA; j_gene: TRBJ2-1; CDR3aa: CASSEPRGRGNNEQFF; CDR3nt: TGCGCCAGCAGTGAGCCCCGGGGGAGGGGGAACAATGAGCAGTTCTTC
d_gene: NA; v_gene: TRBV30; abundance: NA; j_gene: TRBJ1-4; CDR3aa: CAWSRGGAGGKLFF; CDR3nt: TGTGCCTGGAGTCGGGGCGGTGCGGGTGGAAAACTGTTTTTT
d_gene: TRBD2; v_gene: TRBV29-1; abundance: few; j_gene: TRBJ2-3; CDR3aa: CSVKQRGPTDTQYF; CDR3nt: TGCAGCGTTAAACAGCGGGGCCCCACAGATACGCAGTATTTT
d_gene: NA; v_gene: TRBV11-2; abundance: NA; j_gene: TRBJ2-5; CDR3aa: CASSLEGGPGLQETQYF; CDR3nt: TGTGCCAGCAGCTTAGAGGGGGGCCCGGGGCTCCAAGAGACCCAGTACTTC
d_gene: NA; v_gene: TRBV14; abundance: NA; j_gene: TRBJ2-3; CDR3aa: CASSQVLTDTQYF; CDR3nt: TGTGCCAGCAGCCAAGTTCTCACAGATACGCAGTATTTT
d_gene: TRBD2; v_gene: TRBV9; abundance: NA; j_gene: TRBJ2-1; CDR3aa: CASSPRSSGATRHNEQFF; CDR3nt: TGTGCCAGCAGCCCCCGGAGTAGCGGGGCAACCCGACACAATGAGCAGTTCTTC
d_gene: NA; v_gene: TRBV9; abundance: once; j_gene: TRBJ2-1; CDR3aa: CASSVGLSSYNEQFF; CDR3nt: TGTGCCAGCAGCGTGGGCTTAAGCTCCTACAATGAGCAGTTCTTC
d_gene: TRBD1; v_gene: TRBV7-2; abundance: NA; j_gene: TRBJ1-2; CDR3aa: CASSLTGTGNYGYTF; CDR3nt: TGTGCCAGCAGCTTAACCGGGACAGGAAACTATGGCTACACCTTC
d_gene: NA; v_gene: TRBV6-1; abundance: once; j_gene: TRBJ2-7; CDR3aa: CASSEENGSSYEQYF; CDR3nt: TGTGCCAGCAGTGAAGAGAACGGTAGCTCCTACGAGCAGTACTTC
d_gene: TRBD1; v_gene: TRBV7-8; abundance: NA; j_gene: TRBJ1-4; CDR3aa: CASNDRGSEKLFF; CDR3nt: TGTGCCAGCAACGACAGGGGATCTGAAAAACTGTTTTTT
d_gene: NA; v_gene: TRBV19; abundance: NA; j_gene: TRBJ2-1; CDR3aa: CASRGDGDEQFF; CDR3nt: TGTGCCAGTAGGGGAGACGGGGATGAGCAGTTCTTC
d_gene: NA; v_gene: TRBV2; abundance: NA; j_gene: TRBJ1-2; CDR3aa: CASRRTNYGYTF; CDR3nt: TGTGCCAGCAGGCGAACTAACTATGGCTACACCTTC